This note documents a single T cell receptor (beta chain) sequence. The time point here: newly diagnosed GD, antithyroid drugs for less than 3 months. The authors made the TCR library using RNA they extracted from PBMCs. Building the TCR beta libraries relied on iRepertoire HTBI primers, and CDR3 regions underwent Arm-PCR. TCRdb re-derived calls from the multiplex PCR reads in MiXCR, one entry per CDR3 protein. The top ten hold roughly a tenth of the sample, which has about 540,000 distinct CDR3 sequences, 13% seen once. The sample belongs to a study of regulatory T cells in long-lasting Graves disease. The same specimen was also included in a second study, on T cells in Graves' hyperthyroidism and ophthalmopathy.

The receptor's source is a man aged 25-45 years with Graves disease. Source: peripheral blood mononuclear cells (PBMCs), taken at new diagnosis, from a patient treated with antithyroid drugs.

The CDR3 loop reads CSVELGGKNEQFF. The CDR3 DNA reads TGCAGCGTTGAACTCGGGGGAAAAAATGAGCAGTTCTTC. J is TRBJ2-1 and V is TRBV29-1; D perhaps matches TRBD2 (6 bases). Per the germline V gene, CDR1 is SQVTM and CDR2 is ANQGSEA. V lost 2 bases and J 7 bases, leaving 12 bases between the germline ends. This CDR3 is 13 amino acids long.